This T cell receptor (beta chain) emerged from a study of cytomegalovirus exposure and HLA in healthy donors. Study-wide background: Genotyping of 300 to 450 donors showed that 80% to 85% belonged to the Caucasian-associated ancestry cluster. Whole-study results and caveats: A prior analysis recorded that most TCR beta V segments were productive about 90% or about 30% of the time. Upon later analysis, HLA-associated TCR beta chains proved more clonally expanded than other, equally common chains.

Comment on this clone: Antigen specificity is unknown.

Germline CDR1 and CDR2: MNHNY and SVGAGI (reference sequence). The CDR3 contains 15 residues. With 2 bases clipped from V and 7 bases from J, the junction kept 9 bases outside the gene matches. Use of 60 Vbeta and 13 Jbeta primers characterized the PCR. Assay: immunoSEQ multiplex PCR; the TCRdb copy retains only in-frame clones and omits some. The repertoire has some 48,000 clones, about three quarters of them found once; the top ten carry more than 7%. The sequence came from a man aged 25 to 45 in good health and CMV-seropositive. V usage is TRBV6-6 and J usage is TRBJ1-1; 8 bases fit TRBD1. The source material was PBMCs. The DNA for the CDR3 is TGTGCCAGCAGTTACACCAACCCAGGGGGCAGTGAAGCTTTCTTT. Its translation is CASSYTNPGGSEAFF.